A selection of T cell receptor beta chains follows, all from one sample in a study of blood T cell repertoires in COVID-19. Produced via immunoSEQ multiplex PCR; TCRdb's table is partial and in-frame only. The table has 60,000 to 80,000 clones, more than 70% seen once. Sequenced material: peripheral blood. The source is a man aged 50-60 years with active COVID-19. The CDR3 runs from the conserved cysteine through the conserved F or W. D genes are given only for firm matches. Clone size is given for some rows only: seen once, a few or many times, or a class if the clone is expanded.

v_gene	d_gene	abundance	j_gene	CDR3aa	CDR3nt
TRBV5-1	-	-	TRBJ2-3	CASSLGGVVGDTQYF	TGCGCCAGCAGCTTGGGCGGGGTAGTAGGAGATACGCAGTATTTT
TRBV27	-	-	TRBJ1-2	CASSPRGGTNYGYTF	TGTGCCAGCTCTCCAAGGGGGGGTACTAACTATGGCTACACCTTC
TRBV19	-	-	TRBJ1-1	CASSLNTEAFF	TGTGCCAGTAGCTTGAACACTGAAGCTTTCTTT
TRBV30	TRBD2	-	TRBJ2-1	CACLLPGLGRNEQFF	TGTGCCTGCCTTCTCCCGGGACTAGGACGCAATGAGCAGTTCTTC
TRBV5-1	-	-	TRBJ2-2	CASSLEGLNTGELFF	TGCGCCAGCAGCTTGGAAGGACTGAACACCGGGGAGCTGTTTTTT
TRBV5-5	TRBD1	-	TRBJ2-2	CASSRLLGQGSTGELFF	TGTGCCAGCAGCCGACTTTTGGGACAGGGAAGCACCGGGGAGCTGTTTTTT
TRBV7-9	-	-	TRBJ2-7	CASRREGSYEQYF	TGTGCCAGCAGGAGAGAGGGTTCCTACGAGCAGTACTTC
TRBV6-6	-	-	TRBJ2-6	CASSYPGVFGANVLTF	TGTGCCAGCAGTTACCCGGGGGTGTTTGGGGCCAACGTCCTGACTTTC
TRBV4-1	TRBD1	-	TRBJ1-1	CASSRNRGNTEAFF	TGCGCCAGCAGCCGAAACAGGGGAAACACTGAAGCTTTCTTT
TRBV23-1	-	few	TRBJ2-7	CASSQFGITYEQYF	TGCGCCAGCAGTCAATTCGGGATTACCTACGAGCAGTACTTC
TRBV6-5	-	-	TRBJ2-2	CASYEVSGELFF	TGTGCCAGCTATGAGGTATCCGGGGAGCTGTTTTTT
TRBV9	TRBD2	-	TRBJ2-3	CASSGRGGQGDTQYF	TGTGCCAGCAGTGGTCGGGGGGGCCAGGGAGATACGCAGTATTTT
TRBV4-1	TRBD1	-	TRBJ2-5	CASSPNGQGAWETQYF	TGCGCCAGCAGCCCAAACGGACAGGGGGCGTGGGAGACCCAGTACTTC
TRBV18	-	-	TRBJ1-4	CASSLAAGTATNEKLFF	TGTGCCAGCTCACTAGCAGCGGGAACCGCAACTAATGAAAAACTGTTTTTT
TRBV5-5	TRBD1	-	TRBJ2-5	CASSLPGQQETQYF	TGTGCCAGCAGCTTGCCGGGACAGCAAGAGACCCAGTACTTC
TRBV10-3	TRBD1	once	TRBJ1-5	CAINMDRVVSYSNQPQHF	TGTGCCATCAACATGGACAGGGTCGTGAGTTATAGCAATCAGCCCCAGCATTTT
TRBV11-3	TRBD1	-	TRBJ2-7	CASSKRGLDEQYF	TGTGCCAGCAGCAAGAGGGGGCTCGACGAGCAGTACTTC
TRBV5-1	TRBD1	-	TRBJ2-5	CASSGGTGAETQYF	TGCGCCAGCAGCGGGGGGACAGGGGCCGAGACCCAGTACTTC
TRBV5-1	TRBD1	-	TRBJ2-7	CASSSGRVRGRSYEQYF	TGCGCCAGCAGCTCTGGGCGGGTCAGGGGGCGCTCCTACGAGCAGTACTTC
TRBV7-2	TRBD1	-	TRBJ2-3	CASSLGQHSTDTQYF	TGTGCCAGCAGCTTGGGACAGCATAGCACAGATACGCAGTATTTT
TRBV29-1	-	-	TRBJ1-5	CSVPGQNQPQHF	TGCAGCGTTCCTGGACAGAATCAGCCCCAGCATTTT
TRBV6-5	-	-	TRBJ2-7	CASSYRGSAYEQYF	TGTGCCAGCAGTTACCGGGGTTCGGCCTACGAGCAGTACTTC
TRBV3-1/TRBV3-2	-	-	TRBJ2-5	CASSQLARVGETQYF	TGTGCCAGCAGCCAACTGGCCAGGGTTGGAGAGACCCAGTACTTC
TRBV6-4	TRBD1	-	TRBJ1-5	CASFQGATRSNQPQHF	TGTGCCAGCTTCCAGGGGGCGACAAGGTCCAATCAGCCCCAGCATTTT
TRBV11-1	TRBD2	-	TRBJ2-1	CASSRGTSGFNEQFF	TGTGCCAGCAGCCGCGGGACTAGCGGTTTTAATGAGCAGTTCTTC
TRBV29-1	-	-	TRBJ1-2	CSGGADYGYTF	TGCAGCGGCGGTGCGGACTATGGCTACACCTTC
TRBV5-1	TRBD2	-	TRBJ2-3	CASSIGLAADTQYF	TGCGCCAGCAGCATTGGACTAGCGGCAGATACGCAGTATTTT
TRBV18	-	-	TRBJ1-2	CASSPFLNGEDGYTF	TGTGCCAGCTCACCATTCCTTAATGGGGAGGATGGCTACACCTTC
TRBV6-5	-	-	TRBJ2-7	CASSYAHEQYF	TGTGCCAGCAGTTACGCGCACGAGCAGTACTTC
TRBV18	TRBD2	-	TRBJ2-7	CASSPGLAGGSYEQYF	TGTGCCAGCTCACCGGGACTAGCGGGGGGCTCCTACGAGCAGTACTTC
TRBV27	TRBD2	-	TRBJ2-1	CASSLSILVAGSSYNEQFF	TGTGCCAGCAGTTTATCGATCCTGGTAGCGGGTAGCTCCTACAATGAGCAGTTCTTC
TRBV2	-	many	TRBJ2-2	CASRRDFGRGELFF	TGTGCCAGTCGTCGGGACTTTGGACGCGGGGAGCTGTTTTTT
TRBV6-5	TRBD1	-	TRBJ1-5	CASRRQGGSLEPQHF	TGTGCCAGCAGAAGACAGGGGGGCTCTTTGGAGCCCCAGCATTTT
TRBV3-1/TRBV3-2	TRBD1	few	TRBJ2-6	CASSLGGFGSGANVLTF	TGTGCCAGCAGCCTAGGGGGCTTTGGCTCTGGGGCCAACGTCCTGACTTTC
TRBV12-3/TRBV12-4	-	-	TRBJ2-7	CASSLRDEQYF	TGTGCCAGCAGTTTGAGAGACGAGCAGTACTTC
TRBV7-2	-	-	TRBJ2-3	CASSLTRSGGMQYF	TGTGCCAGCAGCTTAACCCGTAGCGGCGGTATGCAGTATTTT
TRBV9	TRBD2	-	TRBJ2-6	CASSPGTSGRAHGANVLTF	TGTGCCAGCAGCCCTGGGACTAGCGGGAGGGCCCATGGGGCCAACGTCCTGACTTTC
TRBV27	TRBD2	-	TRBJ2-7	CASSFRGGRALEQYF	TGTGCCAGCAGTTTTCGGGGCGGGAGGGCCCTCGAGCAGTACTTC
TRBV6-5	TRBD1	-	TRBJ2-1	CASSTGTGGDEQFF	TGTGCCAGCAGCACCGGGACAGGGGGAGATGAGCAGTTCTTC
TRBV7-8	TRBD2	-	TRBJ2-1	CASSLRRLAVGNEQFF	TGTGCCAGCAGCTTAAGGAGACTAGCGGTCGGCAATGAGCAGTTCTTC
TRBV2	TRBD1	-	TRBJ1-4	CASRMGQGTEKLFF	TGTGCCAGCAGGATGGGACAGGGGACTGAAAAACTGTTTTTT
TRBV7-9	TRBD2	once	TRBJ2-1	CASSDPRGGLYNEQFF	TGTGCCAGCAGCGACCCGCGGGGGGGCCTCTACAATGAGCAGTTCTTC
TRBV7-2	TRBD1	-	TRBJ2-7	CASSRDRVLYEQYF	TGTGCCAGCAGCCGGGACAGGGTCCTGTACGAGCAGTACTTC